Listed below are T cell receptor beta chains from one sample, sequenced in a study of cytomegalovirus exposure and HLA in healthy donors. Libraries were prepared by immunoSEQ multiplex PCR; TCRdb keeps only in-frame clonotypes and omits some of them. The table shows approximately 46,000 clones, with 90% to 95% occurring only once. What was sequenced was PBMCs. All receptors derive from a woman aged 18-29 years in good health and CMV-seronegative. CDR3s include the opening cysteine and the closing phenylalanine or tryptophan. Each record gives: clone size, D gene, J gene, V gene, CDR3 protein. A D gene is named only where the DNA matches it firmly. The listing skips clone size in some rows; elsewhere it reads once, few, many or a size class.

clone size: .; D gene: TRBD1; J gene: TRBJ2-5; V gene: TRBV4-1; CDR3 protein: CASSQVRTGGIAQETQYF
clone size: once; D gene: TRBD2; J gene: TRBJ2-5; V gene: TRBV10-3; CDR3 protein: CAISERLAGEAQKETQYF
clone size: .; D gene: TRBD1; J gene: TRBJ1-5; V gene: TRBV23-1; CDR3 protein: CASRFQGEGNQPQHF
clone size: medium-sized; D gene: .; J gene: TRBJ2-1; V gene: TRBV6-4; CDR3 protein: CASSDSDNNEQFF
clone size: .; D gene: .; J gene: TRBJ1-2; V gene: TRBV6-1; CDR3 protein: CATGETEVYGYTF
clone size: once; D gene: .; J gene: TRBJ2-1; V gene: TRBV29-1; CDR3 protein: CSVAEQDARNEQFF
clone size: .; D gene: .; J gene: TRBJ1-1; V gene: TRBV6-6; CDR3 protein: CASSYNIRGSAFF
clone size: .; D gene: .; J gene: TRBJ1-2; V gene: TRBV5-1; CDR3 protein: CASSLAGAAYGYTF
clone size: .; D gene: TRBD2; J gene: TRBJ2-3; V gene: TRBV9; CDR3 protein: CASSVSVGLAGGEMADTQYF
clone size: .; D gene: TRBD1; J gene: TRBJ1-1; V gene: TRBV18; CDR3 protein: CATSSGGGTEAFF
clone size: .; D gene: .; J gene: TRBJ1-2; V gene: TRBV5-1; CDR3 protein: CASSLVQGNGYTF
clone size: few; D gene: TRBD1; J gene: TRBJ2-1; V gene: TRBV29-1; CDR3 protein: CSGADRDYNEQFF
clone size: .; D gene: .; J gene: TRBJ2-3; V gene: TRBV19; CDR3 protein: CASSIRAQRADTQYF
clone size: .; D gene: .; J gene: TRBJ2-7; V gene: TRBV9; CDR3 protein: CASSPTWSSGYEQYF
clone size: .; D gene: TRBD2; J gene: TRBJ2-7; V gene: TRBV7-2; CDR3 protein: CASSFSGSIGYEQYF
clone size: few; D gene: .; J gene: TRBJ1-1; V gene: TRBV5-4; CDR3 protein: CASSLDMNTEAFF
clone size: .; D gene: TRBD1; J gene: TRBJ1-1; V gene: TRBV14; CDR3 protein: CASSQRQGNTEAFF
clone size: .; D gene: .; J gene: TRBJ2-1; V gene: TRBV5-1; CDR3 protein: CASSLGQYNEQFF
clone size: once; D gene: TRBD1; J gene: TRBJ1-2; V gene: TRBV6-5; CDR3 protein: CASRGQGIRGYTF
clone size: .; D gene: TRBD2; J gene: TRBJ2-7; V gene: TRBV4-2; CDR3 protein: CASSQGTSGADEQYF
clone size: .; D gene: TRBD1; J gene: TRBJ1-1; V gene: TRBV9; CDR3 protein: CASSPRDRVNTEAFF
clone size: once; D gene: .; J gene: TRBJ2-2; V gene: TRBV27; CDR3 protein: CASSLPTWDLNTGELFF
clone size: .; D gene: .; J gene: TRBJ2-5; V gene: TRBV6-1; CDR3 protein: CASSPWTKAQYF
clone size: .; D gene: TRBD1; J gene: TRBJ2-5; V gene: TRBV2; CDR3 protein: CASSERTGGKTQYF
clone size: .; D gene: TRBD1; J gene: TRBJ1-1; V gene: TRBV5-1; CDR3 protein: CASSLGQEMNTEAFF
clone size: .; D gene: TRBD1; J gene: TRBJ2-5; V gene: TRBV7-6; CDR3 protein: CASSWRDREGETQYF
clone size: .; D gene: .; J gene: TRBJ2-5; V gene: TRBV15; CDR3 protein: CATSSGMGTQYF
clone size: .; D gene: .; J gene: TRBJ2-7; V gene: TRBV28; CDR3 protein: CASSLFGGRGEQYF
clone size: .; D gene: TRBD2; J gene: TRBJ2-7; V gene: TRBV6-6; CDR3 protein: CASNGGAVSEQYF
clone size: .; D gene: .; J gene: TRBJ2-3; V gene: TRBV9; CDR3 protein: CASSVGRTPHLDTQYF
clone size: .; D gene: .; J gene: TRBJ1-1; V gene: TRBV27; CDR3 protein: CASSYRRGWTEAFF